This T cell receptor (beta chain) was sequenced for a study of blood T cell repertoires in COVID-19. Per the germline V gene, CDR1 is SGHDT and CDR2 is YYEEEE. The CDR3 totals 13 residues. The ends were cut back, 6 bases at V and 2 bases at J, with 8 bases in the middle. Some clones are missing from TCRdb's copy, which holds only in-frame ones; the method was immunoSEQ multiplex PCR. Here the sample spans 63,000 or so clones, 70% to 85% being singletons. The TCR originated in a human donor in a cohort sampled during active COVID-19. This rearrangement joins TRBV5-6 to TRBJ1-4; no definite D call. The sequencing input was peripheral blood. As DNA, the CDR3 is TGTGCCAGCACGAGGATGACTAATGAAAAACTGTTTTTT. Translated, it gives CASTRMTNEKLFF.